This T cell receptor beta chain was obtained from a study of CD8 T cells in Susac syndrome. Study information: Patients with Susac syndrome were therapy-naive, treated with corticosteroids, or treated with intravenous immunoglobulin alone when blood was collected.

For this clonotype: What it binds is not known.

Reverse transcription used about 0.45 to 1 ug RNA and random hexamers. With immunoSEQ multiplex PCR, TCR beta CDR3 was amplified across 54 Vbeta and 13 Jbeta. Via MiXCR, TCRdb re-called the immunoSEQ multiplex PCR reads, giving one row per CDR3 protein. Among around 79,000 distinct CDR3 sequences, approximately 94% were seen once, and the ten largest hold 0.4% to 0.55%. The patients with Susac syndrome satisfied recently defined diagnostic criteria for either definite or probable disease. General observations from the study: Susac-specific public clones were found in both the total CD8+ and the CD8+ TEMRA repertoires, with about 17 in the former and several in the latter.

Input material: CD8+ T cells from PBMCs. This TCR came from a human donor with Susac syndrome.

This CDR3 reads CASSLGGTGGRYEQYF. DNA of the CDR3: TGTGCCAGCAGCTTGGGGGGGACAGGAGGTCGCTACGAGCAGTACTTC. V is TRBV5-6 and J is TRBJ2-7; 8 nucleotides match TRBD1. J gave up 3 bases and V 0 bases, and 8 bases lay outside the gene matches. The CDR3 spans 16 residues. Germline assignment: CDR1 SGHDT and CDR2 YYEEEE.